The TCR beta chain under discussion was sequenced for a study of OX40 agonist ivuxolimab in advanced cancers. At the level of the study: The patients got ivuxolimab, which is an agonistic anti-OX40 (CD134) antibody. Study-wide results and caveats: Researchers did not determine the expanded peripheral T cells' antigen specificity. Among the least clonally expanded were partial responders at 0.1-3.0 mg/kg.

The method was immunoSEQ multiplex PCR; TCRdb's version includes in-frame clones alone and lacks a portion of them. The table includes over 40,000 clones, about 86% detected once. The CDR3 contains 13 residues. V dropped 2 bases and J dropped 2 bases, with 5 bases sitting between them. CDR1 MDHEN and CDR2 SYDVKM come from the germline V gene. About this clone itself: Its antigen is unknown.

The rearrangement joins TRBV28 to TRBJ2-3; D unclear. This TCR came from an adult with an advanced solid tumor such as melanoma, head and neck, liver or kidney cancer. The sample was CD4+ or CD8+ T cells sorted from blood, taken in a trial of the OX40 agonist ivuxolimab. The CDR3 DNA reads TGTGCCAGCAGTTTACTTCTCACAGATACGCAGTATTTT. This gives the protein CASSLLLTDTQYF.